This is a list of T cell receptor beta chains from one sample in a study of regulatory T cells in long-lasting Graves disease. TCRdb fed the multiplex PCR reads into MiXCR, producing one record per CDR3 protein. The sample comprises 300,000 to 400,000 distinct CDR3 sequences, approximately 20% of which are singletons, and about 36% rests with the top ten. Sequencing was performed on peripheral blood mononuclear cells (PBMCs), taken at new diagnosis, from a patient treated with antithyroid drugs. The source is a female donor with Graves disease. Each CDR3 is given with its conserved first and last residue. A D gene is named only where the DNA matches it firmly. Clone size, where shown, is once, few, many, or a class for clones that have expanded.

TRBJ2-7,.,TRBV30,.,TGTGCCTGCGGTAGCTCCTACGAGCAGTACTTC,CACGSSYEQYF
TRBJ1-6,TRBD1,TRBV9,many,TGTGCCAGCAGCGCCCACGGGACAGCCGGTGTTTCACCCCTCCACTTT,CASSAHGTAGVSPLHF
TRBJ2-1,.,TRBV7-3,many,TGTGCCAGCAGCTTAACCTTAGCCGGGGAGCAGTTCTTC,CASSLTLAGEQFF
TRBJ1-2,.,TRBV6-1,many,TGTGCCAGCAAAATAGACAGCGGACGCTATGGCTACACCTTC,CASKIDSGRYGYTF
TRBJ2-7,.,TRBV11-2,many,TGTGCCAGCAGCTTAGCCAGTAGCTCCTACGAGCAGTACTTC,CASSLASSSYEQYF
TRBJ2-1,TRBD2,TRBV2,.,TGTGCCAGCAGCCGAGAGAGGGGACTAGCGGGAAATTACAAGCAGTTCTTC,CASSRERGLAGNYKQFF
TRBJ2-3,TRBD2,TRBV19,many,TGTGCCAGTACCGGAAGGGAGGGCCACACAGATACGCAGTATTTT,CASTGREGHTDTQYF
TRBJ2-7,TRBD2,TRBV11-3,many,TGTGCCAGCAGCCGCTCATCGACTAGCGGGAGGGAGCAGTACTTC,CASSRSSTSGREQYF
TRBJ1-1,TRBD1,TRBV6-1,many,TGTGCCAGCAGTGAAGCTACAGGGGGGACTGAAGCTTTCTTT,CASSEATGGTEAFF
TRBJ2-1,.,TRBV3-1,many,TGTGCCAGCAGCCAAGGGGGGGGGCTAGGAGGGACGCGTGAGCAGTTCTTC,CASSQGGGLGGTREQFF
TRBJ2-7,TRBD2,TRBV20-1,many,TGCAGTGCTAGAGATCTAGCGGGAGTTCTATACGAGCAGTACTTC,CSARDLAGVLYEQYF
TRBJ2-7,TRBD2,TRBV15,many,TGTGCCACCAGCAGATCCACAAGCGGGAGGATCCACGAGCAGTACTTC,CATSRSTSGRIHEQYF
TRBJ1-1,.,TRBV7-9,.,TGTGCCAGCAGCTCGACCTTTAACACTGAAGCTTTCTTT,CASSSTFNTEAFF
TRBJ2-7,.,TRBV29-1,many,TGCAGGGTACAGGTATACCCCTACGAGCAGTACTTC,CRVQVYPYEQYF
TRBJ2-1,.,TRBV10-1,many,TGCGCCAGCGGAGGGGCAGGCACCCCCTCGACAATTGAGCAGTTCTTC,CASGGAGTPSTIEQFF
TRBJ2-1,.,TRBV24-1,few,TGTGCCACCAGTGTCGGGATAGAGGGCCCCGAGCAGTTCTTC,CATSVGIEGPEQFF
TRBJ1-3,.,TRBV28,.,TGTGCCAGCTCTCCTACCAGTTATTCTGGAAACACCATATATTTT,CASSPTSYSGNTIYF
TRBJ2-1,.,TRBV3-1,.,TGTGCCAGCAGCCAGGGGGGTGTAGAGCAGTTCTTC,CASSQGGVEQFF
TRBJ2-2,.,TRBV9,many,TGTGCCAGCAGCCCGGACAGCGCGAACACCGGGGAGCTGTTTTTT,CASSPDSANTGELFF
TRBJ2-2,.,TRBV11-3,many,TGTGCCACCCAAGAGGGAGTGAACACCGGGGAGCTGTTTTTT,CATQEGVNTGELFF
TRBJ2-3,.,TRBV27,many,TGTGCCAGCAGTTTACGGGGTAGGACAGATACGCAGTATTTT,CASSLRGRTDTQYF
TRBJ2-7,.,TRBV11-3,.,TGTGCCAGCAGCCACGGGTTCCGGGACTCGATCAACGAGCAGTACTTC,CASSHGFRDSINEQYF
TRBJ1-1,.,TRBV28,many,TGTGCCAGCAGTTTCCTCGGACGGAGTGAAGCTTTCTTT,CASSFLGRSEAFF
TRBJ2-2,TRBD1,TRBV19,few,TGTGCCAGTAGTAGTACCGGGACAGGGGACACCGGGGAGCTGTTTTTT,CASSSTGTGDTGELFF
TRBJ1-4,.,TRBV3-1,.,TGTGCCAGCAGGGCCTACAGGGAGACTAATGAAAAACTGTTTTTT,CASRAYRETNEKLFF
TRBJ1-1,TRBD1,TRBV6-5,.,TGTGCCAGCAGTTATTTTCTCAGTGGGACAGGGGCAAGGGAAGCTTTCTTT,CASSYFLSGTGAREAFF
TRBJ2-5,TRBD2,TRBV28,.,TGTGCCAGCAGTTTATTGGAGGCGGGAGAGGAAGAGACCCAGTACTTC,CASSLLEAGEEETQYF
TRBJ1-2,TRBD1,TRBV2,many,TGTGCCAGCTGGGGACAGTACACGGAATCTGGTGGTGGCTACACCTTC,CASWGQYTESGGGYTF
TRBJ2-3,.,TRBV27,many,TGTGCCAGCAGGATTCTTAGCACAGATACGCAGTATTTT,CASRILSTDTQYF
TRBJ2-3,.,TRBV7-9,many,TGTGCCAGCAGCCCTTTAGTCTGGGCTTCAAGCACAGATACGCAGTATTTT,CASSPLVWASSTDTQYF
TRBJ2-2,TRBD2,TRBV25-1,.,TGTGCCAGCAGTGAAAGGGAGGGCGGGGAGCTGTTTTTT,CASSEREGGELFF
TRBJ1-1,.,TRBV30,many,TGTGCCGCCGGGACGAGGGGCGGAGGTGAAGCTTTCTTT,CAAGTRGGGEAFF
TRBJ2-7,.,TRBV6-5,many,TGTGCCAGCAGTTACTCGGGGGGAATCTACGAGCAGTACTTC,CASSYSGGIYEQYF
TRBJ2-3,TRBD2,TRBV20-1,.,TGCAGTGCTAGAGCGGCGGCTAGCGGGATCACAGATACGCAGTATTTT,CSARAAASGITDTQYF
TRBJ2-7,TRBD1,TRBV6-1,.,TGTGCCAGCAGTAGACAATCCGGGACAGGGGTGGCATTCGAGCAGTACTTC,CASSRQSGTGVAFEQYF
TRBJ2-2,.,TRBV7-7,many,TGTGCTAGCAGCTCTGAGGGGACCGGGGAGCTGTTTTTT,CASSSEGTGELFF
TRBJ2-2,.,TRBV9,few,TGTGCCAGCAGCGTGCTGGGGGCGGGCACCGGGGAGCTGTTTTTT,CASSVLGAGTGELFF
TRBJ2-2,.,TRBV4-2,few,TGTGCCAGCAGCCAAGATCGAGGAGGGAACACCGGGGAGCTGTTTTTT,CASSQDRGGNTGELFF
TRBJ2-3,TRBD2,TRBV28,many,TGTGCCAGCAGTTTACTCGCTAGCGGGAGGGCCTCTAGCACAGATACGCAGTATTTT,CASSLLASGRASSTDTQYF
TRBJ1-2,.,TRBV3-1,many,TGTGCCAGCAGCCAAGATCTTAGGGGGATCTATGGCTACACCTTC,CASSQDLRGIYGYTF
TRBJ1-2,.,TRBV7-8,many,TGTGCCAGCAGCCTCTCTAGGGGGGACTATGGCTACACCTTC,CASSLSRGDYGYTF
TRBJ2-3,.,TRBV5-5,many,TGTGCCAGCAGCTTGCGGTTGGCTAGCTCGACCCCAGATACGCAGTATTTT,CASSLRLASSTPDTQYF
TRBJ2-2,.,TRBV7-3,few,TGTGCCAGCAGCTTAGAGAGCACCGGGGAGCTGTTTTTT,CASSLESTGELFF
TRBJ2-1,.,TRBV12-3/TRBV12-4,many,TGTGCCAGCAGTTCCGGGCAAGGGGGCAATGAGCAGTTCTTC,CASSSGQGGNEQFF
TRBJ2-7,.,TRBV28,many,TGTGCCAGCAGGTCACCCCCATACGAGCAGTACTTC,CASRSPPYEQYF
TRBJ2-7,TRBD2,TRBV7-9,many,TGTGCCAGCAGCTTAGGTGGCAGGGAGGGCGAGCAGTACTTC,CASSLGGREGEQYF
TRBJ1-1,.,TRBV12-3/TRBV12-4,.,TGTGCCGTCACCGGGGGGCAAGTTACGATACGGAACACTGAAGCTTTCTTT,CAVTGGQVTIRNTEAFF
TRBJ2-5,.,TRBV12-3/TRBV12-4,many,TGTGCCAGCAGTTTAGCCACAGGGCCCTGGTCGGAGACCCAGTACTTC,CASSLATGPWSETQYF
TRBJ1-2,TRBD1,TRBV9,few,TGTGCCAGCAGATCCTCGGGACAGCCTAACTATGGCTACACCTTC,CASRSSGQPNYGYTF